The 14 T cell receptor beta chains presented below share a single source sample, sequenced in a study of blood T cell repertoires in COVID-19. The method was immunoSEQ multiplex PCR; TCRdb's version includes in-frame clones alone and lacks a portion of them. The repertoire has some 300,000 clones, around 87% of them found once; the top ten carry roughly 2.1%. Sequencing was done on a sample of peripheral blood. All receptors come from a man younger than 30 with active or convalescent COVID-19.

The chain has TRBV9 and TRBJ1-4; D might be TRBD1 (5 bases). The CDR3 is 14 residues long. V lost 1 base, J lost 8 bases, and 12 bases lay in between. The germline V gene has CDR1 SGDLS and CDR2 YYNGEE. CDR3 sequence reads: CASSVSGGGEKLFF. In DNA form, the CDR3 reads TGTGCCAGCAGCGTATCCGGGGGAGGAGAAAAACTGTTTTTT.

This clone was observed a few times. The V and J genes are TRBV4-3 and TRBJ1-2; possibly TRBD1 for D (6 bases). Germline assignment: CDR1 LGHNA and CDR2 YSLEER. CDR3 length: 16 residues. Trimming cost V 0 bases and J 3 bases, with 14 bases left between them. The CDR3 bases are TGCGCCAGCAGCCAAGATTTAGGGGACACTTACTATGGCTACACCTTC. It codes for CASSQDLGDTYYGYTF.

CDR3 sequence reads: CASSPPRDRAIYGYTF. As DNA, the CDR3 is TGTGCCAGCAGTCCCCCCCGGGACAGGGCAATTTATGGCTACACCTTC. The V and J genes are TRBV28 and TRBJ1-2; 9 nucleotides align to TRBD1. Germline loops: CDR1 MDHEN, CDR2 SYDVKM. The trim removed 5 bases at V and 5 bases at J, leaving 12 bases unmatched. This CDR3 is 16 amino acids long.

The chain is built from TRBV18 and TRBJ1-6, with 7 bases aligning to TRBD1. Trimming cost V 4 bases and J 7 bases; bases outside gene matches: 10. This CDR3 contains 16 residues. The germline CDR1 and CDR2 sequences are KGHSH and LQKENI. The CDR3 coding sequence is TGTGCCAGCTCACGCCAAACGACAGGGAGGAATTCACCCCTCCACTTT. Translating it yields CASSRQTTGRNSPLHF.

This clone was observed a single time. The chain employs TRBV3-1 (or the pseudogene TRBV3-2) and TRBJ1-2; D is uncertain. The CDR3 extends over 18 amino acids. Germline-derived CDR1 and CDR2 are LGHDT and YNNKEL (reference sequence). V lost 1 base, J lost 2 bases, and 20 bases lay in between. The CDR3 nucleotides are TGTGCCAGCAGCCAAGGGGTCTCTAACAGTCTTTTGAACTATGGCTACACCTTC. Translating gives CASSQGVSNSLLNYGYTF.

The chain recombines TRBV6-5 with TRBJ2-1, with 12 bases that match TRBD2. Losses at the gene ends were 5 bases for V and 7 bases for J; bases not matched to a gene: 6. The CDR3 consists of 15 residues. Per the germline V gene, CDR1 is MNHEY and CDR2 is SVGAGI. The CDR3 DNA reads TGTGCCAGCAGTCCCCTAGCGGGAGGGCGTAATGAGCAGTTCTTC. This gives the protein CASSPLAGGRNEQFF.

The genes are TRBV9 and TRBJ2-4, with TRBD2 identical over 11 bases. The V gene's germline CDR1 is SGDLS and CDR2 YYNGEE. Trimming took 3 bases from V and 4 from J; bases not matched to a gene: 3. The CDR3 extends over 15 amino acids. The CDR3 loop reads CASSAVAGGKNIQYF. CDR3 nucleotide sequence: TGTGCCAGCAGCGCCGTAGCGGGGGGGAAAAACATTCAGTACTTC.

The chain links TRBV6-5 to TRBJ2-7; a weak D match, TRBD2 (6 bases). The V gene's germline CDR1 is MNHEY and CDR2 SVGAGI. The CDR3 consists of 14 residues. Deletions cut 2 bases from V and 4 bases from J, with 12 bases between. CDR3 bases: TGTGCCAGCAGTTACGAAAGCGGGTCATACGAGCAGTACTTC. It specifies CASSYESGSYEQYF.

This chain uses TRBV7-9 with TRBJ2-5; a possible D gene is TRBD2 (5 bases). Trimming left V 5 bases short and J 13 bases short, with 20 bases between. Germline CDR1 and CDR2: SEHNR and FQNEAQ (reference sequence). The CDR3 has 13 amino acids. Here the CDR3 DNA reads TGTGCCAGCAGCCCTGGAGGACCGCCTCTTTGGTACTTC. The encoded protein is CASSPGGPPLWYF.

The chain has TRBV12-5 and TRBJ2-1, with 10 bases matching TRBD1. The CDR3 length is 15 residues. The germline gives CDR1 LGHNT, CDR2 FRNRAP. The J segment lost 14 bases and the V segment lost 0 bases, leaving 10 bases of the junction unmatched. The CDR3: CASGLVRAGQGVKFF. The DNA of the CDR3 is TGTGCTAGTGGTTTGGTAAGGGCCGGACAGGGGGTTAAGTTCTTC. Full variable domain (rest looked up from reference TRBV12-5 and TRBJ2-1): DARVTQTPRHKVTEMGQEVTMRCQPILGHNTVFWYRQTMMQGLELLAYFRNRAPLDDSGMPKDRFSAEMPDATLATLKIQPSEPRDSAVYFCASGLVRAGQGVKFFGPGTRLTVL.

The genes are TRBV11-2 and TRBJ1-2, with TRBD1 matching over 9 bases. From germline, CDR1 is SGHAT and CDR2 FQNNGV. This CDR3 is built from 18 residues. V shed 0 bases, J shed 2 bases, and the junction held 10 bases outside the gene matches. In DNA, the CDR3 is TGTGCCAGCAGCTTAGATGGTTTGGAGGACAGGGGCAACTATGGCTACACCTTC. It codes for CASSLDGLEDRGNYGYTF.

This clone was seen only a few times. The chain joins TRBV5-1 to TRBJ1-1; 7 nucleotides agree with TRBD1. The CDR3 runs to 15 residues. Germline CDR1 and CDR2: SGHRS and YFSETQ. Trimming cost V 4 bases and J 1 base; bases outside gene matches: 7. CDR3 nucleotide sequence: TGCGCCAGCAGCCCAACGACAGGGCAGAACACTGAAGCTTTCTTT. It is translated as CASSPTTGQNTEAFF.

V usage is TRBV29-1 and J usage is TRBJ1-2; unclear D gene. Germline values: CDR1 SQVTM, CDR2 ANQGSEA. The CDR3 loop spans 11 amino acids. Trimming pared 1 base from V and 5 bases from J, leaving 5 bases between. DNA of the CDR3: TGCAGCGTTGAAGCTGAGTATGGCTACACCTTC. This codes for CSVEAEYGYTF.

The gene calls are TRBV5-5 and TRBJ1-3; 8 positions match TRBD1. CDR3 length: 14 residues. The J segment lost 7 bases and the V segment lost 3 bases, leaving 6 bases of the junction unmatched. The V gene's germline CDR1 is SGHKS and CDR2 YYEKEE (reference sequence). CDR3 in DNA: TGTGCCAGCAGCTACAGGACAGGGAGTAACACCATATATTTT. Protein sequence: CASSYRTGSNTIYF.